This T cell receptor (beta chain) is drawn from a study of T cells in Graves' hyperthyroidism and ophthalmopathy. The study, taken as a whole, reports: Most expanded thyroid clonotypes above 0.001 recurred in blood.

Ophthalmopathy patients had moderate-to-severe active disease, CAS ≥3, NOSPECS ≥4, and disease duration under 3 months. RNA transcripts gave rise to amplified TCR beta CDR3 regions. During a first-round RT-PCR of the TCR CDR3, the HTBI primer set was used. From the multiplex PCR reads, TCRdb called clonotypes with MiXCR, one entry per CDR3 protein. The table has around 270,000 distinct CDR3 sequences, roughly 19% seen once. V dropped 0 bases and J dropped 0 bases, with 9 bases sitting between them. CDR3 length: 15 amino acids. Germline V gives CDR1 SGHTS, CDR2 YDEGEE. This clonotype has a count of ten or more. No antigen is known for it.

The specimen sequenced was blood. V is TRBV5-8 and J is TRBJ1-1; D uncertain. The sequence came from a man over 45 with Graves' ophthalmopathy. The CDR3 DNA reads TGTGCCAGCAGCTTGGACGGGGATCTGAACACTGAAGCTTTCTTT. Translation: CASSLDGDLNTEAFF.